The entry below describes one TCR beta chain. The antigen remains undetermined. This entry is derived from a study of beta chain features in type 1 diabetes. Broader study findings: PCR might preferentially amplify shorter templates, equally in patients and controls.

Of the isolated RNA, all was reverse transcribed, and so the sequenced material was expressed TCRB transcripts. Profiled with immunoSEQ multiplex PCR; TCRdb holds only in-frame clones, not every one. The sample has hundreds of thousands of clones, 15% to 18% seen once; the top ten hold approximately 0.087%. All sorted populations exceeded 95% purity. The TCR was taken from a man between 18 and 29 years old in good health. The specimen sequenced was naive CD4+ T cells from blood.

CDR3 residues: CASSQDTGTVPSYEQYF. The CDR3 DNA sequence: TGTGCCAGCAGCCAAGATACTGGGACAGTTCCCTCCTACGAGCAGTACTTC. This chain links TRBV14 with TRBJ2-7; 7 nucleotides line up with TRBD1. The germline V gene has CDR1 SGHDN and CDR2 FVKESK. This CDR3 has 17 residues. V lost 0 bases and J lost 0; bases outside the gene matches: 8.